The source of this T cell receptor (beta chain) is a study of cytotoxic CD8 clonotypes in ibrutinib-treated CLL. The V gene's germline CDR1 is KGHSH and CDR2 LQKENI. CDR3 length equals 18 residues. The ends were cut back, 0 bases at V and 1 base at J, with 13 bases in the middle. Measured with immunoSEQ multiplex PCR; TCRdb has only the in-frame clones, and not every one. The sample records about 14,000 clones, around 60% being singletons. The sample consisted of PBMCs, taken before ibrutinib treatment. The sequence was obtained from a human donor with chronic lymphocytic leukemia. The chain is built from TRBV18 and TRBJ2-6; weak D call: TRBD1 (6 bases). This CDR3 reads CASSPPPGVASGANVLTF. The CDR3 nucleotides read TGTGCCAGCTCACCACCGCCAGGGGTGGCTTCTGGGGCCAACGTCCTGACTTTC.